The 10 T cell receptor beta chains reported below all come from one sample, sequenced in a study of T cell changes during pregnancy in multiple sclerosis. Clones were sequenced by immunoSEQ multiplex PCR, and TCRdb holds only the in-frame ones, with some missing. The sample includes around 75,000 clones, roughly 90% of them seen just once. The sequencing here drew on peripheral blood, taken in the first trimester of pregnancy. The source is a female donor in good health, enrolled as a control in a pregnancy study.

This clone was observed a handful of times. CDR3: CASSLALSYEQYF. The DNA for the CDR3 is TGTGCCAGCAGCTTGGCCCTCTCCTACGAGCAGTACTTC. The V gene is TRBV5-6, the J gene TRBJ2-7; unclear D gene. CDR3 length: 13 amino acids. V lost 0 bases and J lost 0, with 4 bases in between. CDR1 and CDR2 from the germline V gene are SGHDT and YYEEEE. Combining the CDR3 with reference TRBV5-6 and TRBJ2-7 gives the whole variable domain DAGVTQSPTHLIKTRGQQVTLRCSPKSGHDTVSWYQQALGQGPQFIFQYYEEEERQRGNFPDRFSGHQFPNYSSELNVNALLLGDSALYLCASSLALSYEQYFGPGTRLTVT.

The chain joins TRBV5-1 to TRBJ1-2, with 9 bases aligning to TRBD1. Germline CDR1 SGHRS, CDR2 YFSETQ. This CDR3 spans 14 amino acids. With 2 bases clipped from V and 4 bases from J, the junction kept 3 bases outside the gene matches. The CDR3 nucleotides are TGCGCCAGCAGCTTACGGACAGGGGCCTATGGCTACACCTTC. Its translation: CASSLRTGAYGYTF. Full variable domain (rest looked up from reference TRBV5-1 and TRBJ1-2): KAGVTQTPRYLIKTRGQQVTLSCSPISGHRSVSWYQQTPGQGLQFLFEYFSETQRNKGNFPGRFSGRQFSNSRSEMNVSTLELGDSALYLCASSLRTGAYGYTFGSGTRLTVV.

CDR3 sequence: CASSIGYGGSSYEQYF. CDR3 DNA: TGTGCCAGCAGCATCGGGTACGGAGGGAGCTCCTACGAGCAGTACTTC. V and J are TRBV9 and TRBJ2-7; possibly TRBD2 for D (6 bases). The CDR3 length is 16 residues. Germline V gene data show CDR1 as SGDLS and CDR2 as YYNGEE. V shed 4 bases and J shed 0 bases, with 17 bases lying between them.

The genes are TRBV6-4 and TRBJ2-5; a possible D gene is TRBD2 (7 bases). The germline V and J ends were trimmed by 5 bases and 2 bases, with 18 bases remaining between them. The CDR3 runs to 16 residues. Germline lookup yields CDR1 MRHNA and CDR2 SNTAGT. This CDR3 reads CASSPAGGGTQETQYF. CDR3 nucleotide sequence: TGTGCCAGCAGTCCCGCTGGGGGGGGCACACAAGAGACCCAGTACTTC.

The V gene is TRBV27, the J gene TRBJ2-1; D may be TRBD2 (6 bases). The CDR3 has 18 amino acids. The V end lost 2 bases, the J end lost 4 bases, and 21 bases lay between the germline ends. From germline, CDR1 is MNHEY and CDR2 SMNVEV (reference sequence). The CDR3 loop reads CASSLVLPLAIHYNEQFF. The CDR3 bases are TGTGCCAGCAGTTTAGTTCTCCCTCTAGCGATACATTACAATGAGCAGTTCTTC.

The chain joins TRBV2 to TRBJ1-5; D call uncertain. Germline V CDR1 and CDR2: SNHLY, FYNNEI. The V end was cut by 5 bases, the J end by 0 bases, with 17 bases between. The CDR3 extends over 17 amino acids. DNA for the CDR3: TGTGCCAGCAGTCCCCGGACGGCGGGGTATAGCAATCAGCCCCAGCATTTT. Protein: CASSPRTAGYSNQPQHF. Full variable domain (remainder filled in from reference TRBV2 and TRBJ1-5): EPEVTQTPSHQVTQMGQEVILRCVPISNHLYFYWYRQILGQKVEFLVSFYNNEISEKSEIFDDQFSVERPDGSNFTLKIRSTKLEDSAMYFCASSPRTAGYSNQPQHFGDGTRLSIL.

The chain is built from TRBV7-2 and TRBJ1-1; no clear D. The germline V gene encodes CDR1 SGHTA and CDR2 FQGNSA. CDR3 size: 17 residues. V lost 1 base, J lost 1 base, and 16 bases lay in between. CDR3 coding DNA: TGTGCCAGCAGCTTAGGAGGAACAAGGCTGGGGAACACTGAAGCTTTCTTT. Encoded protein: CASSLGGTRLGNTEAFF.

This rearrangement joins TRBV2 to TRBJ2-3, with D perhaps matching TRBD1 (5 bases). This CDR3 has 14 residues. The ends were cut back, 2 bases at V and 9 bases at J, with 15 bases in the middle. Per the germline V gene, CDR1 is SNHLY and CDR2 is FYNNEI. CDR3 sequence: CASSESRQGNTQYF. CDR3 coding DNA: TGTGCCAGCAGTGAATCCCGGCAGGGTAACACGCAGTATTTT.

The chain employs TRBV7-2 and TRBJ1-6; D may be TRBD1 (6 bases). Per germline, CDR1 SGHTA and CDR2 FQGNSA. V lost 0 bases, J lost 8 bases, and 11 bases lay in between. The CDR3 is 15 residues long. CDR3 sequence: CASSLARTDHSPLHF. The CDR3 DNA reads TGTGCCAGCAGCTTAGCGAGGACAGACCATTCACCCCTCCACTTT.

The CDR3 reads CASSARIENTIYF. The CDR3 DNA reads as TGTGCCAGCAGCGCCAGGATCGAAAACACCATATATTTT. This chain uses TRBV7-9 with TRBJ1-3; D ambiguous. CDR3 size: 13 residues. Germline V gene data show CDR1 as SEHNR and CDR2 as FQNEAQ (reference sequence). The V end lost 5 bases, the J end lost 6 bases, and 11 bases lay between the germline ends. Based on the CDR3 plus reference TRBV7-9 and TRBJ1-3, the full variable domain is DTGVSQNPRHKITKRGQNVTFRCDPISEHNRLYWYRQTLGQGPEFLTYFQNEAQLEKSRLLSDRFSAERPKGSFSTLEIQRTEQGDSAMYLCASSARIENTIYFGEGSWLTVV.